This passage covers 19 T cell receptor beta chains from one sample sequenced in a study of blood T cell repertoires in COVID-19. Generated by immunoSEQ multiplex PCR, the TCRdb table keeps only in-frame clones and is missing some. The sample lists 140,000 or so clones; 65% to 90% were seen once. Specimen: peripheral blood. These receptor sequences come from a man aged 50-59 years with acute or convalescent COVID-19.

V gene TRBV30 combines with J gene TRBJ1-6; D gene uncertain. Trimming removed 5 bases at V and 7 bases at J, with 15 bases between. The CDR3 has 14 amino acids. The germline gives CDR1 GTSNPN, CDR2 SVGIG (reference sequence). CDR3 nucleotides: TGTGCCTGGGGTCTTGCAGGTTACAATTCACCCCTCCACTTT. As protein: CAWGLAGYNSPLHF.

This clone was seen a single time. V is TRBV24-1 and J is TRBJ2-7, with D maybe TRBD2 (6 bases). Germline V gene lookup returns CDR1 KGHDR and CDR2 SFDVKD. This CDR3 comprises 15 residues. V dropped 4 bases and J dropped 3 bases, with 15 bases sitting between them. This CDR3 reads CATSDTSEGGYEQYF. DNA for the CDR3: TGTGCCACCAGTGACACGTCCGAGGGAGGCTACGAGCAGTACTTC.

This chain uses TRBV6-5 with TRBJ1-2; a possible D gene is TRBD1 (6 bases). The CDR3 totals 13 residues. Germline loops: CDR1 MNHEY, CDR2 SVGAGI. V lost 2 bases and J 7 bases, leaving 11 bases between the germline ends. In DNA, the CDR3 is TGTGCCAGCAGTTACGAGGGGGAGCGTGGCTACACCTTC. This gives the protein CASSYEGERGYTF.

This rearrangement joins TRBV10-3 to TRBJ2-7; D is possibly TRBD2 (5 bases). The V gene lost 4 bases and the J gene lost 2 bases, with 9 bases spanning the gap. The CDR3 consists of 13 residues. The V gene's germline CDR1 is ENHRY and CDR2 SYGVKD. The CDR3 nucleotides are TGTGCCATCAGTGTAGAGGGTACCTACGAGCAGTACTTC. Translating gives CAISVEGTYEQYF.

The CDR3 DNA sequence: TGTGCCAGCAGCTTGGAGGACCTAAGGGACAGGGGTCCCCCTAACTATGGCTACACCTTC. Its translation is CASSLEDLRDRGPPNYGYTF. The V call is TRBV11-3, the J call TRBJ1-2; 10 bases are a match to TRBD1. CDR3 size: 20 residues. Germline values: CDR1 SGHNT, CDR2 YENEEA. With 3 bases clipped from V and 0 bases from J, the junction kept 16 bases outside the gene matches. The variable domain in full, with the rest retrieved from reference TRBV11-3 and TRBJ1-2, is EAGVVQSPRYKIIEKKQPVAFWCNPISGHNTLYWYLQNLGQGPELLIRYENEEAVDDSQLPKDRFSAERLKGVDSTLKIQPAELGDSAVYLCASSLEDLRDRGPPNYGYTFGSGTRLTVV.

The chain recombines TRBV18 with TRBJ1-4, with TRBD1 matching over 9 bases. Unmatched junction bases numbered 5, after V lost 4 bases and J lost 8 bases. This CDR3 spans 14 amino acids. CDR1 and CDR2 (germline): KGHSH, LQKENI. CDR3: CASSLQGAREKLFF. The DNA of the CDR3 is TGTGCCAGCTCACTACAGGGGGCCAGGGAAAAACTGTTTTTT.

This chain uses TRBV20-1 with TRBJ1-1; D is uncertain. Germline loops: CDR1 DFQATT, CDR2 SNEGSKA (reference sequence). V lost 3 bases and J 11 bases, leaving 16 bases between the germline ends. The CDR3 spans 12 residues. CDR3 nucleotide sequence: TGCAGTGCTAGTACACTCGCGGCCGGGGCTTTCTTT. As protein: CSASTLAAGAFF.

V usage is TRBV6-6 and J usage is TRBJ1-2; 8 bases fit TRBD1. CDR1 is MNHNY and CDR2 is SVGAGI in the germline V gene (reference sequence). CDR3 length equals 14 residues. J lost 6 bases, V lost 5 bases, and 8 bases had no gene match. The chain's CDR3 is CASSLTGTGDGYTF. The CDR3 DNA sequence: TGTGCCAGCAGTCTAACCGGGACAGGCGATGGCTACACCTTC.

This chain joins TRBV7-3 and TRBJ2-5, with a weak D call TRBD1 (6 bases). Germline-derived CDR1 and CDR2 are SGHTA and FQGTGA. V lost 0 bases, J lost 2 bases, and 10 bases lay in between. The CDR3 loop spans 15 amino acids. CDR3: CASSLTSGVQETQYF. The CDR3 nucleotides read TGTGCCAGCAGCTTAACCTCAGGGGTGCAAGAGACCCAGTACTTC.

This chain joins TRBV18 and TRBJ2-2; 7 nucleotides line up with TRBD1. The CDR3 extends over 15 amino acids. Germline CDR1 is KGHSH and CDR2 is LQKENI. The V and J ends lost 6 bases and 7 bases, in that order; junction bases with no gene match: 11. The DNA of the CDR3 is TGTGCCAGCTCCACGACAGGGCGAGAAGTCGGGGAGCTGTTTTTT. Translated, it gives CASSTTGREVGELFF.

The CDR3 protein is CASSPSRGQGGDQETQYF. The CDR3 DNA is TGTGCCAGCAGCCCCAGCCGCGGACAGGGTGGGGATCAAGAGACCCAGTACTTC. This chain uses TRBV7-2 with TRBJ2-5; 8 nucleotides line up with TRBD1. V shed 5 bases and J 2 bases; nucleotides not matched to a gene: 16. Germline CDR1 SGHTA, CDR2 FQGNSA. The CDR3 spans 18 residues.

V and J are TRBV12-5 and TRBJ2-5; TRBD1 matches 8 bases. The CDR3 loop spans 15 amino acids. The V and J ends lost 5 bases and 0 bases, in that order; junction bases with no gene match: 5. CDR1 and CDR2 (germline): LGHNT, FRNRAP. The CDR3 reads CASGQDRENQETQYF. CDR3 DNA sequence: TGTGCTAGTGGTCAGGACAGGGAAAACCAAGAGACCCAGTACTTC.

The rearrangement links TRBV2 to TRBJ1-5; maybe TRBD1 (6 bases). V lost 2 bases, J lost 1 base, and 15 bases lay in between. Germline V gene lookup returns CDR1 SNHLY and CDR2 FYNNEI. This CDR3 comprises 17 residues. The DNA of the CDR3 is TGTGCCAGCAGTGAAAATCAGGGGAGACTGAGCAATCAGCCCCAGCATTTT. It translates to CASSENQGRLSNQPQHF.

The V and J genes are TRBV6-5 and TRBJ2-5, with TRBD1 identical over 9 bases. Germline V CDR1 and CDR2: MNHEY, SVGAGI. The CDR3 runs to 15 residues. The V and J ends lost 2 bases and 5 bases, in that order; junction bases with no gene match: 6. Here the CDR3 reads CASSYGTGSTETQYF. CDR3 DNA: TGTGCCAGCAGTTACGGGACAGGGAGTACGGAGACCCAGTACTTC.

This rearrangement joins TRBV13 to TRBJ2-5; D not resolved. This CDR3 contains 11 residues. Germline V lookup: CDR1 PRHDT, CDR2 FYEKMQ (reference sequence). Trimming pared 2 bases from V and 5 bases from J, leaving 3 bases between. The DNA for the CDR3 is TGTGCCAGCAGCTTACGTGAGACCCAGTACTTC. As protein: CASSLRETQYF.

The DNA for the CDR3 is TGTGCCAGCTCACCAGTGGAGCAGGGGAACTACAATGAGCAGTTCTTC. Its protein is CASSPVEQGNYNEQFF. V gene TRBV18 combines with J gene TRBJ2-1; TRBD1 might be the D (6 bases). The CDR3 consists of 16 residues. Germline loops: CDR1 KGHSH, CDR2 LQKENI. V was pared by 2 bases and J by 3 bases, with 14 bases between.

The J gene is TRBJ2-1, the V gene TRBV19, with a possible D match to TRBD1 (6 bases). The V end lost 9 bases, the J end lost 3 bases, and 15 bases lay between the germline ends. The CDR3 covers 14 residues. Germline values: CDR1 LNHDA, CDR2 SQIVND (reference sequence). Written as DNA, the CDR3 is TGTGCCAGCTCCAGGGGACCCAGCTACAATGAGCAGTTCTTC. Translating gives CASSRGPSYNEQFF.

The V and J genes are TRBV19 and TRBJ2-5, with D perhaps matching TRBD2 (5 bases). CDR1 is LNHDA, CDR2 SQIVND, per germline (reference sequence). The CDR3 consists of 15 residues. V was pared by 4 bases and J by 5 bases, with 17 bases between. The CDR3 sequence: CASSTQPGKAETQYF. The CDR3 DNA sequence: TGTGCCAGTAGTACCCAGCCGGGGAAGGCGGAGACCCAGTACTTC.

This clone was observed a single time. The DNA of the CDR3 is TGTGCCAGCAGGAGAAGACAGGGGCTGCGAGGGTATGGCTACACCTTC. Translated: CASRRRQGLRGYGYTF. The chain employs TRBV28 and TRBJ1-2; 8 bases line up with TRBD1. The V segment lost 6 bases and the J segment 5 bases; nucleotides outside the gene matches: 14. The V gene's germline CDR1 is MDHEN and CDR2 SYDVKM. The CDR3 has 16 amino acids.